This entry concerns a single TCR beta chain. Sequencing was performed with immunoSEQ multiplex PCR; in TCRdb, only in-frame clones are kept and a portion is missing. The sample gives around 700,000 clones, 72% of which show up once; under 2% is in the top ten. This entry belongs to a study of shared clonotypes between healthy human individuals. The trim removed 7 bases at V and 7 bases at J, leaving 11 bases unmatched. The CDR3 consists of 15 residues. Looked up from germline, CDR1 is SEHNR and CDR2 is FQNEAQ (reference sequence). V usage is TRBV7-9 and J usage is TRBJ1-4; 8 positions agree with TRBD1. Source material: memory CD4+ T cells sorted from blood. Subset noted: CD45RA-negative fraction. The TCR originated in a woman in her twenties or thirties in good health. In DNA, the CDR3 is TGTGCCAGCACCAAAAGACAGGGGATGGTTGAAAAACTGTTTTTT. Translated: CASTKRQGMVEKLFF.